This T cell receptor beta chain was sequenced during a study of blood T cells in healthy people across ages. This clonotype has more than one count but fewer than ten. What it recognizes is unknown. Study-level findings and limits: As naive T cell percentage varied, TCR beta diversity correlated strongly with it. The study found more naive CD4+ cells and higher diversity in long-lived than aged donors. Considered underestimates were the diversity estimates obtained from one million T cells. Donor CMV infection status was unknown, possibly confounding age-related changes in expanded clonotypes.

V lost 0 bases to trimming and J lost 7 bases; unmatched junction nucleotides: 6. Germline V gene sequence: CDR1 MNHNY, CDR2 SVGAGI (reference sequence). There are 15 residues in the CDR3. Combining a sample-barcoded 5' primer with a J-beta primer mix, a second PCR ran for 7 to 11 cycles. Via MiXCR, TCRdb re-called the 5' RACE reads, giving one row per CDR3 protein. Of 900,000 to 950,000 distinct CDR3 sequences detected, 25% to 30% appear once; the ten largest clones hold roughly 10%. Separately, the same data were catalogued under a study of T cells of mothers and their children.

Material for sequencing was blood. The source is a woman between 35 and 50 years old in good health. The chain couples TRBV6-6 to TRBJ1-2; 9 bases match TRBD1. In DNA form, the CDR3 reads TGTGCCAGCAGTTACTCAACAGGGGGCGCGGGTGGCTACACCTTC. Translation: CASSYSTGGAGGYTF.